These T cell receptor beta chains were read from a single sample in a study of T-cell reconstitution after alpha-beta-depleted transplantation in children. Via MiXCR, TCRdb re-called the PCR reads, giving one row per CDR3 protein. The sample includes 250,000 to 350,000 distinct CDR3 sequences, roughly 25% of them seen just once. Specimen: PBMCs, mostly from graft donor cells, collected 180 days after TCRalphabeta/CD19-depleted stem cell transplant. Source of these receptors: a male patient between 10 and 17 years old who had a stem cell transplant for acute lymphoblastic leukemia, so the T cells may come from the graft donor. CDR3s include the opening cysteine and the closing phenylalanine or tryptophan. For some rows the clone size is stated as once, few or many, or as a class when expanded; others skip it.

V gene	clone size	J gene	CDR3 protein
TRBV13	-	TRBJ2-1	CASSRESGTSGYNEQFF
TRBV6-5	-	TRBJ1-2	CASSYLDRGPLHGYTF
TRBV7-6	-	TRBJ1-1	CASSLVASHGAYTEAFF
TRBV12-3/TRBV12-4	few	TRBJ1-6	CASSGEFAKSPLHF
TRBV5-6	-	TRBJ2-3	CASSLDTTSTDTQYF
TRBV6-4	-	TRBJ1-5	CASGQWGQPQHF
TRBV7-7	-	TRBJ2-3	CASSFALLDTQYF
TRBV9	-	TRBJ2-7	CASSVGAGINEQYF
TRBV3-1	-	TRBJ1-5	CASSQDQPGATGNQPQHF
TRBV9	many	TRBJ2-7	CASSVRVAGDGALSYEQYF
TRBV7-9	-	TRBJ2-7	CASRGRTATYEQYF
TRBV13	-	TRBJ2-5	CACSGHLTGGGLAGYGETQYF
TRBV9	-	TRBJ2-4	CASSVGSKALAKNIQYF
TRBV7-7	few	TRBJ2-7	CASSPPASYEQYF
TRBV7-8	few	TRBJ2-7	CASSLWADSPYYEQYF
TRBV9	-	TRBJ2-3	CASSVLYSAGGRGTDTQYF
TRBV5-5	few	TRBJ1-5	CASSLGAGNLNQPQHF
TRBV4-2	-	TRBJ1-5	CASSQDRDMNGNQPQHF
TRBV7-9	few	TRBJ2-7	CASKEAHLYEQYF
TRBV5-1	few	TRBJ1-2	CASSLELGSNYGYTF
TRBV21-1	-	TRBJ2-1	CASSRGGARSSPGCFF
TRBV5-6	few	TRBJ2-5	CASSPRFGTGWAETQYF
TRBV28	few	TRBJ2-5	CASRQTGGWETQYF
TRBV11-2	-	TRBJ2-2	CASSFPLTGLEAGNTGELFF
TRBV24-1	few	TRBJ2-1	CATSDKRRGTGYNEQFF
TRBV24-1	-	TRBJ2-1	CATSRGPINEPFF
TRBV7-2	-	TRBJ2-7	CASSLGPGRNEQYF
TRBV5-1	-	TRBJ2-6	CASSPGQGPSMANVLTF
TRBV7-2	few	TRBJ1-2	CASSLERTGNYGYTF
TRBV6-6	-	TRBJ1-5	CASTLISNQPQHF
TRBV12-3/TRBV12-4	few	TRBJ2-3	CASSNRVTDTQYF
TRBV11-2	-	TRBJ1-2	CASSLASTGGTYGYTF
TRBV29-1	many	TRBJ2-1	CSVEWGLAGYNEQFF
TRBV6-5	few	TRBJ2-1	CASSPHGLEQFF
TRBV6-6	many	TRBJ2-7	CASSSEGSYEQYF
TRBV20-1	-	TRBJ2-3	CSAREPADTQYF
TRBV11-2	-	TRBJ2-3	CASSLVFGWGGGFADTQYF
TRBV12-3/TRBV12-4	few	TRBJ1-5	CASKASGVRQPQHF
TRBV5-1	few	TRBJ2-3	CASSPAFAGDTQYF
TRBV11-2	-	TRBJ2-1	CASSFSEGWLREQFF
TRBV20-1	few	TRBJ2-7	CSASGPTSGRAKQYF
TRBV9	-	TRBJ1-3	CASSASDYRGNTIYF